This T cell receptor beta chain was retrieved from a study of blood T cell repertoires in COVID-19. Study-level background: Nucleic acid was either cDNA or gDNA, and it came from T cells, B-cell-depleted T cells, or PBMCs.

Original processing notes: The assay estimated nucleated cells by amplifying reference gene primers. Clones were sequenced by immunoSEQ multiplex PCR, and TCRdb holds only the in-frame ones, with some missing. That table furnishes V, J and clone size, whereas the DNA furnished D and trimming. This sample carries over 75,000 clones, 75% to 90% of them seen once, and the ten largest clones take approximately 10%. V was shortened by 1 base and J by 2 bases, with 10 bases between the two germline ends. The germline V gene has CDR1 SGHTA and CDR2 FQGNSA. This CDR3 comprises 15 residues. V gene TRBV7-2 combines with J gene TRBJ2-3; D remains ambiguous. This clonotype originated in a human donor in a cohort sampled during active COVID-19. Material for sequencing was peripheral blood. CDR3 protein: CASSLGSRFTDTQYF. The CDR3 DNA reads TGTGCCAGCAGCTTAGGGTCCCGGTTCACAGATACGCAGTATTTT.